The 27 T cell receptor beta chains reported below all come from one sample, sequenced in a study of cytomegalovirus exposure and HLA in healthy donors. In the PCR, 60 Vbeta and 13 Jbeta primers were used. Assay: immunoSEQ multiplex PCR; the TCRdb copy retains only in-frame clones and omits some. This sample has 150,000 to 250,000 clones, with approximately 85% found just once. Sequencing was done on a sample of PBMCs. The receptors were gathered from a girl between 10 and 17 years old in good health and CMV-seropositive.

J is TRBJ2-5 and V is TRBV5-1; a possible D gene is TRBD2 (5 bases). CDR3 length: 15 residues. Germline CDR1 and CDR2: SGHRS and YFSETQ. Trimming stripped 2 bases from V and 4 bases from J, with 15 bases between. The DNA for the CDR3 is TGCGCCAGCAGCTTCTTCGGGGATGTAGGAGAGACCCAGTACTTC. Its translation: CASSFFGDVGETQYF.

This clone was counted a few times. This CDR3 is CASSVVGGANTEAFF. The CDR3 coding sequence is TGTGCCAGCAGCGTAGTTGGGGGGGCGAACACTGAAGCTTTCTTT. This chain connects TRBV9 to TRBJ1-1; a weak D match, TRBD1 (6 bases). The CDR3 covers 15 residues. V lost 0 bases and J lost 1, with 10 bases in between. Germline V CDR1 and CDR2: SGDLS, YYNGEE.

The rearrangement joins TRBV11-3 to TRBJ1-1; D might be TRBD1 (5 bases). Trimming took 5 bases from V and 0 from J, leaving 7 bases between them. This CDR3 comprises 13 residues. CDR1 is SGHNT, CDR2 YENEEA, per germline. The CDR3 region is CASSETVNTEAFF. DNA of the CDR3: TGTGCCAGCAGCGAGACAGTGAACACTGAAGCTTTCTTT.

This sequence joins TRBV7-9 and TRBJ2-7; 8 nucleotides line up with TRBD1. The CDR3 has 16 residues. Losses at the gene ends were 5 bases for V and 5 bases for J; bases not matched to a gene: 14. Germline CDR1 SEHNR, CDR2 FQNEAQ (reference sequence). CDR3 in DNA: TGTGCCAGCAGCCCATACGGCGACACAGGGGGGAACGAGCAGTACTTC. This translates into CASSPYGDTGGNEQYF. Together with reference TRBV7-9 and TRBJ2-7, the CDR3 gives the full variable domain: DTGVSQNPRHKITKRGQNVTFRCDPISEHNRLYWYRQTLGQGPEFLTYFQNEAQLEKSRLLSDRFSAERPKGSFSTLEIQRTEQGDSAMYLCASSPYGDTGGNEQYFGPGTRLTVT.

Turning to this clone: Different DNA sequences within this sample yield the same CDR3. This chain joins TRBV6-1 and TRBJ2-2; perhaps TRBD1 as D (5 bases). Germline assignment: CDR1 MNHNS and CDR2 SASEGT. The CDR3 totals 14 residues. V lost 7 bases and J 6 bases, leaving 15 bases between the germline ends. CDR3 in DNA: TGTGCCAGCATTCGTGGGGCCCATGCCGGGGAGCTGTTTTTT. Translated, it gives CASIRGAHAGELFF.

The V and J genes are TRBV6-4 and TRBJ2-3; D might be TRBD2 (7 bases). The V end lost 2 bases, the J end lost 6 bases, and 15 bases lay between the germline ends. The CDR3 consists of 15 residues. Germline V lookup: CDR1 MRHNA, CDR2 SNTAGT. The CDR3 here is CASSDGGGPEDTQYF. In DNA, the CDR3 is TGTGCCAGCAGTGACGGCGGGGGCCCCGAGGATACGCAGTATTTT.

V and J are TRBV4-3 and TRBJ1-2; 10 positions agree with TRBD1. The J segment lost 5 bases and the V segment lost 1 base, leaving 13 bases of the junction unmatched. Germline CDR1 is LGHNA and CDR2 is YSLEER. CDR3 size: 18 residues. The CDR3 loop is CASSQGPGTGDPSYGYTF. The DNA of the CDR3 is TGCGCCAGCAGCCAAGGCCCCGGGACAGGGGATCCTTCGTATGGCTACACCTTC.

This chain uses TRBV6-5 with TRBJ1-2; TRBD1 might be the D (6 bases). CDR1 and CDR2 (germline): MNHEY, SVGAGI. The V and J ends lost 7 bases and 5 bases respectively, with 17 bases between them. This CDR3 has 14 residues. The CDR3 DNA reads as TGTGCCAGCACTACAGGGCCGGAATGGTATGGCTACACCTTC. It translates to CASTTGPEWYGYTF.

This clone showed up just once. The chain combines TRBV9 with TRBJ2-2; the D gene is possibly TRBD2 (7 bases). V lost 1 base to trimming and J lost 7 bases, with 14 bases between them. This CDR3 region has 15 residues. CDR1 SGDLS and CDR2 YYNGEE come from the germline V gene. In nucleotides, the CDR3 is TGTGCCAGCAGCGTATGGGGGGGGGCGGTCGGGGAGCTGTTTTTT. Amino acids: CASSVWGGAVGELFF.

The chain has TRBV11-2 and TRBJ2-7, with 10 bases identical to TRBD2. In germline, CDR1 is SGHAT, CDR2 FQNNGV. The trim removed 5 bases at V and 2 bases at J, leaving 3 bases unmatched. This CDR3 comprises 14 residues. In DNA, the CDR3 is TGTGCCAGCAGCCCTAGCGGGGGAGCCTACGAGCAGTACTTC. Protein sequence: CASSPSGGAYEQYF. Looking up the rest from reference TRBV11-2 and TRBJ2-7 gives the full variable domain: EAGVAQSPRYKIIEKRQSVAFWCNPISGHATLYWYQQILGQGPKLLIQFQNNGVVDDSQLPKDRFSAERLKGVDSTLKIQPAKLEDSAVYLCASSPSGGAYEQYFGPGTRLTVT.

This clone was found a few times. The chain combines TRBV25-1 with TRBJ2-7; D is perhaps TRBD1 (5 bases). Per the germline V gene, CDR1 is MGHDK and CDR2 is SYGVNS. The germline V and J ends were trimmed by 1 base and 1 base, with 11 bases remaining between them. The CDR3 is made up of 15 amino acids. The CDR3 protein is CASSEFRGTSYEQYF. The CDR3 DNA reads TGTGCCAGCAGTGAATTTAGGGGTACGTCCTACGAGCAGTACTTC.

CDR3 sequence: CASRVGGVDTEAFF. Written as DNA, the CDR3 is TGCGCCAGCAGGGTCGGGGGTGTGGACACTGAAGCTTTCTTT. The V call is TRBV5-1, the J call TRBJ1-1, with D perhaps matching TRBD1 (5 bases). The germline gives CDR1 SGHRS, CDR2 YFSETQ. The CDR3 runs to 14 residues. The V and J ends lost 5 bases and 3 bases respectively, with 14 bases between them.

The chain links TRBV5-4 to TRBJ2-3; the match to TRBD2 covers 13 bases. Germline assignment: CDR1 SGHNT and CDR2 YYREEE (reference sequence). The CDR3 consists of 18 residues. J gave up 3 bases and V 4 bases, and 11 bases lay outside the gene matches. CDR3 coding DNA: TGTGCCAGCAGCGAAGGACTAGCGGGGGTAAACCCGACAGATACGCAGTATTTT. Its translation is CASSEGLAGVNPTDTQYF.

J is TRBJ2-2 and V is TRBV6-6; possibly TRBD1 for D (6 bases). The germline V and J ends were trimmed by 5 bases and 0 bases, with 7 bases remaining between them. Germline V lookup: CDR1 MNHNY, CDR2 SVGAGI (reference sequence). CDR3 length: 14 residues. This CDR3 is CASSTGSNTGELFF. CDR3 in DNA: TGTGCCAGCAGTACAGGGTCGAACACCGGGGAGCTGTTTTTT.

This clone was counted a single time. The CDR3 coding sequence is TGCGCCACCTCGCCGGGACAGCAACCCATCGGTCAGCCCCAGCATTTT. As protein: CATSPGQQPIGQPQHF. The V gene is TRBV4-1, the J gene TRBJ1-5, with 7 bases fitting TRBD1. Germline values: CDR1 MGHRA, CDR2 YSYEKL. The CDR3 runs 16 residues. The trim removed 10 bases at V and 6 bases at J, leaving 18 bases unmatched.

The CDR3 reads CASSLAGTSSYEQYF. The CDR3 DNA is TGTGCCAGCAGCCTGGCCGGGACTAGCTCCTACGAGCAGTACTTC. J is TRBJ2-7 and V is TRBV7-8, with 8 nucleotides matching TRBD2. Germline V gene lookup returns CDR1 SGHVS and CDR2 FQNEAQ. V shed 5 bases, J shed 0 bases, and the junction held 6 bases outside the gene matches. This CDR3 has 15 residues.

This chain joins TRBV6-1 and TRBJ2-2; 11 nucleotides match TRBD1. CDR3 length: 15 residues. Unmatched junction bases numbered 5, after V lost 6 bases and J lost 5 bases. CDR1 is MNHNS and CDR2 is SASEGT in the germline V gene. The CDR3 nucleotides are TGTGCCAGCAGCTGGGGACAGGGGGAAACCGGGGAGCTGTTTTTT. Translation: CASSWGQGETGELFF.

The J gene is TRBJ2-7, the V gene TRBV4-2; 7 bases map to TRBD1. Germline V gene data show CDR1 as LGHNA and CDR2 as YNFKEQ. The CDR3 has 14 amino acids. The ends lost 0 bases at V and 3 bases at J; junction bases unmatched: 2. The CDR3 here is CASSQDRQGYEQYF. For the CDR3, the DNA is TGTGCCAGCAGCCAAGATCGACAGGGCTACGAGCAGTACTTC.

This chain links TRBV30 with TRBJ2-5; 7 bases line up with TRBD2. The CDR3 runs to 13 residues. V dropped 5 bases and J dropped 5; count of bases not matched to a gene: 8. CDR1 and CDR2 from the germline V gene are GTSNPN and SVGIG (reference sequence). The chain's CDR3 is CAWGGDRVETQYF. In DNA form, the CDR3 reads TGTGCCTGGGGGGGGGACCGAGTTGAGACCCAGTACTTC.

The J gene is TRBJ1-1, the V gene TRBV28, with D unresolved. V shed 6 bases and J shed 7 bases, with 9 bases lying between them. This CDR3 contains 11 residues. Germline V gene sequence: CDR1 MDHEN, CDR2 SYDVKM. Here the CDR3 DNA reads TGTGCCAGCAGCGAACAGCTTGAAGCTTTCTTT. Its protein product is CASSEQLEAFF.

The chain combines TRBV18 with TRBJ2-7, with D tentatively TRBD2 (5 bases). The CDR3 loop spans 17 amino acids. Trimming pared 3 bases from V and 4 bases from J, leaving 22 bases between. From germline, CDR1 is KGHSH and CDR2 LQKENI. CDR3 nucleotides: TGTGCCAGCTCACCGGCCAATTTAGGCGGGTCCTCTTACGAGCAGTACTTC. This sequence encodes CASSPANLGGSSYEQYF.

CDR3 in amino acids: CASSYKKGDEQFF. CDR3 nucleotide sequence: TGTGCCAGCAGTTATAAGAAGGGGGATGAGCAGTTCTTC. The chain is built from TRBV27 and TRBJ2-1, with a weak D call TRBD1 (6 bases). V was pared by 4 bases and J by 8 bases, with 12 bases between. Germline CDR1 and CDR2: MNHEY and SMNVEV (reference sequence). The CDR3 has 13 amino acids.

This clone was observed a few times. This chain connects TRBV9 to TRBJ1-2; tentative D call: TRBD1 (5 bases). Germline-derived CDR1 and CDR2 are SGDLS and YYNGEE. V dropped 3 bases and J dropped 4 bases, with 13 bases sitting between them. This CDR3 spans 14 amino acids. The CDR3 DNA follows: TGTGCCAGCAGCGCCGGGACTCGATTCTATGGCTACACCTTC. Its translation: CASSAGTRFYGYTF.

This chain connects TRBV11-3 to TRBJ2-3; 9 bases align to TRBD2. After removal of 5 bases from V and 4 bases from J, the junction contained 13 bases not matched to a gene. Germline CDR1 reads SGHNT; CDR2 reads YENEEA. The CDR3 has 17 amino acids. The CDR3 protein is CASSPGGTSLRADTQYF. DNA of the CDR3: TGTGCCAGCAGCCCCGGGGGGACTAGCCTCCGCGCAGATACGCAGTATTTT.

CDR3 coding DNA: TGTGCCACCCTAGATTTCCCTGTTGGTGAGCAGTTCTTC. It yields the protein CATLDFPVGEQFF. This rearrangement joins TRBV19 to TRBJ2-1, with D uncertain. Germline lookup yields CDR1 LNHDA and CDR2 SQIVND (reference sequence). V gave up 10 bases and J gave up 9 bases, with 19 bases separating them. This CDR3 region has 13 residues.

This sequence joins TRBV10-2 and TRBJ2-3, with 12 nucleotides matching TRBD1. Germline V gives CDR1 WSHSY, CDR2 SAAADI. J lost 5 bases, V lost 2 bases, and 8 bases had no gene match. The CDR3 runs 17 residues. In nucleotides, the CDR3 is TGCGCCAGCAGTGAGGGGCTGGGGACAGGGGGCTTAGATACGCAGTATTTT. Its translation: CASSEGLGTGGLDTQYF.

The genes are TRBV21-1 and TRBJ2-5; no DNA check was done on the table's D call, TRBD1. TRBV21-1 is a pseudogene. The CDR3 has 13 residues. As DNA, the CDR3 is TGTGCCAGCAGCCCAATACACAGGGGTGGATCTTACTTC. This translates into CASSPIHRGGSYF.